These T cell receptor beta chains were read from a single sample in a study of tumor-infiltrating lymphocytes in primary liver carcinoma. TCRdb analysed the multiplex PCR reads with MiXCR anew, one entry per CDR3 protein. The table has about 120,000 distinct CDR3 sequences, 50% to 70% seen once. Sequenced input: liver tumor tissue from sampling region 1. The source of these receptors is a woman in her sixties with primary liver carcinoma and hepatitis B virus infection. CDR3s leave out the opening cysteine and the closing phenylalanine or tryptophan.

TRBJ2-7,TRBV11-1,ASSLEGQVGLAGVDYEQY
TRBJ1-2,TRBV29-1,SVKDQRSGNYGYT
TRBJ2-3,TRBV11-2,GSSLGGLTYTSDTQY
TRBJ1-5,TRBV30,VWDRGGGQPQH
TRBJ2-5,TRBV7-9,ASSADPTVTETQY
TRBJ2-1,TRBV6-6,ASSYSGLAGIYNEQF
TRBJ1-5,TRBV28,ASSTSNQPQH
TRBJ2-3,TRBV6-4,ASSEVRGADTQY
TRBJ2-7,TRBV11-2,ASSRWTGQSYEQY
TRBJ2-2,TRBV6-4,ASSDSLGGGTGQLF
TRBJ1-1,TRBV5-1,ASGFDDRNTEAF
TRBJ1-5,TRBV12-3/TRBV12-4,ASSRRQDNQPQH
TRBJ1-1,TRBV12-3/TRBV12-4,ASSFWRGGYTEAF
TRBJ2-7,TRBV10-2,ASSVQSESYEQY
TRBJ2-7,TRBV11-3,ASSLCGREHEQY